Listed below are T cell receptor beta chains from one sample, sequenced in a study of blood T cell repertoires in COVID-19. Assay: immunoSEQ multiplex PCR; the TCRdb copy retains only in-frame clones and omits some. The sample has around 70,000 clones, around 80% seen once. The material sequenced was peripheral blood. Receptor source: a woman aged 80 or over with active or convalescent COVID-19. The CDR3 runs from the conserved cysteine through the conserved F or W. The order of the fields is CDR3 length, V gene, D gene, J gene, CDR3 protein, CDR3 DNA. D genes are given only for firm matches.

length: 16
V: TRBV6-2/TRBV6-3
D: TRBD1
J: TRBJ1-5
CDR3: CASSNLFAGGPQPQHF
DNA: TGTGCCAGCAGCAATCTCTTTGCAGGGGGCCCTCAGCCCCAGCATTTT

length: 13
V: TRBV6-5
D: TRBD1
J: TRBJ1-1
CDR3: CASRDREYTEAFF
DNA: TGTGCCAGCAGAGACAGGGAGTACACTGAAGCTTTCTTT

length: 14
V: TRBV28
D: NA
J: TRBJ1-1
CDR3: CASSIRRAIAEAFF
DNA: TGTGCCAGCAGTATCCGCAGGGCTATCGCTGAAGCTTTCTTT

length: 15
V: TRBV7-3
D: TRBD2
J: TRBJ2-3
CDR3: CASSLRGGGTDTQYF
DNA: TGTGCCAGCAGCTTACGCGGGGGGGGCACAGATACGCAGTATTTT

length: 12
V: TRBV19
D: NA
J: TRBJ1-1
CDR3: CASSLKGLGAFF
DNA: TGTGCCAGTAGTCTGAAGGGGCTAGGAGCTTTCTTT

length: 14
V: TRBV2
D: NA
J: TRBJ1-2
CDR3: CASSEQNRRYGYTF
DNA: TGTGCCAGCAGTGAACAAAACAGACGCTATGGCTACACCTTC

length: 15
V: TRBV19
D: TRBD2
J: TRBJ2-1
CDR3: CASSRTSGRANEQFF
DNA: TGTGCCAGTAGTAGGACTAGCGGGAGGGCCAATGAGCAGTTCTTC

length: 15
V: TRBV3-1/TRBV3-2
D: TRBD2
J: TRBJ2-7
CDR3: CASSRSGGNSYEQYF
DNA: TGTGCCAGCAGCCGGTCGGGGGGAAACTCCTACGAGCAGTACTTC

length: 13
V: TRBV24-1
D: NA
J: TRBJ2-1
CDR3: CATSALGINEQFF
DNA: TGTGCCACCAGTGCGCTCGGGATCAATGAGCAGTTCTTC

length: 21
V: TRBV28
D: NA
J: TRBJ1-2
CDR3: CASSRPPPVQSTGLTNYGYTF
DNA: TGTGCCAGCAGCCGGCCCCCCCCCGTGCAGTCTACAGGGCTCACTAACTATGGCTACACCTTC

length: 14
V: TRBV21-1
D: NA
J: TRBJ2-7
CDR3: CASSNGESAYEQYF
DNA: TGTGCCAGCAGCAACGGGGAGAGCGCCTACGAGCAGTACTTC